What follows are 2 T cell receptor beta chains derived from one specimen sequenced in a study of molecular identifiers for immune sequencing clone quantification. MiXCR, applied by TCRdb to the PCR reads, yields one record per CDR3 protein. The repertoire holds about 40,000 distinct CDR3 sequences, with roughly 22% as singletons. Sequencing was carried out using naive CD8+ T cells from blood, with Jurkat cell RNA spiked in. Subset in this sample: FACS-sorted CD8+CD4-CCR7+CD45RA+ naive T cells. The source of these receptors is a human donor in good health. Some libraries in this study had Jurkat cell RNA spiked in.

As regards this clonotype: A read error may explain this, as a much larger clone is one base away. This rearrangement joins TRBV23-1 to TRBJ1-3; D is unclear. TRBV23-1 carries the ORF label, with uncertain function. The CDR3 is 16 residues long. The CDR3 sequence is CASSQHNPGAGNTVYF. CDR3 nucleotide sequence: TGCGCCAGCAGTCAACACAATCCTGGCGCTGGAAACACCGTATATTTT.

This clonotype occurred many times. J is TRBJ2-5 and V is TRBV6-5; 7 nucleotides align to TRBD1. CDR1 MNHEY and CDR2 SVGAGI come from the germline V gene. The V gene end was trimmed by 0 bases and the J gene end by 2 bases; junction bases not matched to a gene: 3. This CDR3 is built from 15 residues. CDR3 nucleotide sequence: TGTGCCAGCAGTTACTCTAGGGACAGTCAAGAGACCCAGTACTTC. Translated: CASSYSRDSQETQYF.